The T cell receptor beta chain described here comes from a study of T cells in Graves' hyperthyroidism and ophthalmopathy. Researchers amplified the TCR beta CDR3 regions from RNA transcripts. An initial round of RT-PCR targeting the TCR CDR3 relied on the HTBI primer set. In TCRdb, the multiplex PCR reads were re-called with MiXCR into one record per CDR3 protein. This table holds approximately 400,000 distinct CDR3 sequences, 15% to 19% found once. This clonotype was seen repeatedly, ten times or more. The germline CDR1 and CDR2 sequences are MNHNY and SVGAGI (reference sequence). V lost 2 bases, J lost 3 bases, and 17 bases lay in between. The length of the CDR3 is 17 residues.

Sequencing was carried out using blood. The rearrangement joins TRBV6-6 to TRBJ1-3; D might be TRBD1 (5 bases). This TCR was sampled from a woman younger than 30 with Graves' hyperthyroidism. The CDR3 sequence is CASSYATKAGGGNTIYF. The DNA of the CDR3 is TGTGCCAGCAGTTACGCCACAAAAGCTGGGGGTGGAAACACCATATATTTT.